This T cell receptor (beta chain) came from a study of blood T cell repertoires in COVID-19. Study information: Sites in the United States, Italy and Spain provided acute and convalescent COVID-19 samples.

Method: immunoSEQ multiplex PCR; TCRdb's copy keeps in-frame clones and lacks some. The sample records tens of thousands of clones, around 88% being singletons. This CDR3 comprises 13 residues. Germline loops: CDR1 SGHTA, CDR2 FQGNSA. Unmatched junction bases numbered 8, after V lost 6 bases and J lost 8 bases. The V call is TRBV7-2, the J call TRBJ1-2; 8 nucleotides line up with TRBD1. The sample comprised peripheral blood. The TCR sequence derives from a man aged 55 to 70 with acute or convalescent COVID-19. CDR3 loop: CASRFTGGTGYTF. The CDR3 DNA sequence: TGTGCCAGCAGGTTTACAGGGGGTACGGGCTACACCTTC.